This TCR beta chain was sequenced during a study of blood T cell repertoires in COVID-19. The overall study: Nucleic acid was either cDNA or gDNA, and it came from T cells, B-cell-depleted T cells, or PBMCs.

In the original analysis: Scientists estimated how many nucleated cells there were by amplifying reference gene primers. TCRdb's copy holds only in-frame clones and misses some; the assay was immunoSEQ multiplex PCR. V and J calls and clone size are copied from that table; D and trimming were computed from the DNA. The sample lists around 300,000 clones; around 90% were seen once. The CDR3 extends over 16 amino acids. CDR1 and CDR2 (germline): KGHSH, LQKENI. The ends lost 3 bases at V and 7 bases at J; junction bases unmatched: 11. The sample was peripheral blood. The rearrangement links TRBV18 to TRBJ1-4; 7 nucleotides line up with TRBD1. This TCR derives from a man aged 50-59 years with active or convalescent COVID-19. CDR3 sequence: CASSPERGQSFEKLFF. The CDR3 nucleotides read TGTGCCAGCTCACCTGAAAGGGGGCAGAGTTTTGAAAAACTGTTTTTT.